The 29 T cell receptor beta chains reported below all come from one sample, sequenced in a study of lymphopenia after photon versus proton radiotherapy. Method: immunoSEQ multiplex PCR; TCRdb's copy keeps in-frame clones and lacks some. The data hold 35,000 to 50,000 clones, with around 81% observed a single time. The sequencing here drew on peripheral blood, taken from a patient treated with proton-based radiotherapy. The receptor set was obtained from a woman in her 70s with pancreatic cancer.

The CDR3 region has the DNA TGCGCCAGCAGCATAGACCAACAGAACACTGAAGCTTTCTTT. It specifies CASSIDQQNTEAFF. This rearrangement joins TRBV5-1 to TRBJ1-1, with D uncertain. The ends were cut back, 4 bases at V and 1 base at J, with 11 bases in the middle. CDR1 and CDR2 from the germline V gene are SGHRS and YFSETQ. The CDR3 is 14 amino acids.

The chain couples TRBV29-1 to TRBJ2-7; TRBD1 is a possible D gene (5 bases). The CDR3 totals 12 residues. V lost 4 bases to trimming and J lost 1 base, with 8 bases between them. Per germline, CDR1 SQVTM and CDR2 ANQGSEA. CDR3 amino acids: CSVGRESYEQYF. DNA of the CDR3: TGCAGCGTTGGCAGGGAATCCTACGAGCAGTACTTC.

The V and J genes are TRBV19 and TRBJ2-2; unclear D gene. There are 13 residues in the CDR3. In germline, CDR1 is LNHDA, CDR2 SQIVND (reference sequence). Trimming took 7 bases from V and 3 from J, leaving 9 bases between them. This CDR3 is CASTKGHTGELFF. CDR3 coding DNA: TGTGCCAGTACGAAGGGCCACACCGGGGAGCTGTTTTTT.

This clone has a single count. The rearrangement joins TRBV28 to TRBJ2-6; possibly TRBD1 for D (6 bases). Between the trimmed V and J ends, which lost 2 bases and 0 bases, there was a span of 8 bases. The CDR3 spans 16 residues. The germline CDR1 and CDR2 sequences are MDHEN and SYDVKM. CDR3 sequence (DNA): TGTGCCAGCAGTTTAACCAGGGGCTCTGGGGCCAACGTCCTGACTTTC. Its protein is CASSLTRGSGANVLTF.

The chain recombines TRBV28 with TRBJ2-7; D is perhaps TRBD2 (6 bases). This CDR3 comprises 14 residues. Germline assignment: CDR1 MDHEN and CDR2 SYDVKM. Trimming left V 4 bases short and J 3 bases short, with 13 bases between. In nucleotides, the CDR3 is TGTGCCAGCAGTTCCCCGGGACTGTACTACGAGCAGTACTTC. Translation gives CASSSPGLYYEQYF.

The CDR3 reads CASRGGQTYQETQYF. The DNA of the CDR3 is TGTGCCAGCAGGGGGGGACAGACGTACCAAGAGACCCAGTACTTC. This chain uses TRBV21-1 with TRBJ2-5; the table calls TRBD1, which could not be checked here. TRBV21-1 is designated a pseudogene. This CDR3 has 15 residues.

There are a few counts of this clone. V and J are TRBV5-1 and TRBJ1-1; no clear D gene. This CDR3 has 15 residues. Germline V CDR1 and CDR2: SGHRS, YFSETQ. Trimming removed 0 bases at V and 8 bases at J, with 17 bases between. This chain's CDR3 is CASSLGGTASTEAFF. CDR3 nucleotide sequence: TGCGCCAGCAGCTTGGGGGGAACAGCCAGTACGGAAGCTTTCTTT.

This clone was counted once. The chain combines TRBV6-5 with TRBJ2-3; 9 positions agree with TRBD1. The CDR3 runs 15 residues. The junction had 2 bases not matched to a gene; V was cut back by 1 base and J by 3 bases. Per germline, CDR1 MNHEY and CDR2 SVGAGI. The CDR3 coding sequence is TGTGCCAGCAGTTACTTGGGGACAGGGACAGATACGCAGTATTTT. Translation gives CASSYLGTGTDTQYF.

This clone was picked up a small number of times. V usage is TRBV28 and J usage is TRBJ2-6; no clear D gene. Trimming removed 3 bases at V and 0 bases at J, with 18 bases between. In germline, CDR1 is MDHEN, CDR2 SYDVKM. This CDR3 region has 19 residues. The CDR3 bases are TGTGCCAGCAGTTTTGATGGCGTCGGACGGCCCTCTGGGGCCAACGTCCTGACTTTC. Its translation is CASSFDGVGRPSGANVLTF.

The chain employs TRBV21-1 and TRBJ1-1; the table gives TRBD1 as D, unverified against the DNA. TRBV21-1 is a pseudogene. The CDR3 has 20 amino acids. CDR3 sequence reads: CASSAKVGDRTGGWILEAFF. The CDR3 nucleotides read TGTGCCAGCAGTGCAAAAGTGGGAGATAGGACAGGGGGCTGGATATTAGAAGCTTTCTTT.

A few counts support this clone. V and J are TRBV28 and TRBJ1-5; D is perhaps TRBD1 (6 bases). CDR1 MDHEN and CDR2 SYDVKM come from the germline V gene. Trimming pared 4 bases from V and 2 bases from J, leaving 12 bases between. The CDR3 loop spans 15 amino acids. The CDR3 here is CASSSGQPGNQPQHF. CDR3 DNA sequence: TGTGCCAGCAGTTCCGGACAGCCCGGCAATCAGCCCCAGCATTTT.

The V gene is TRBV10-3, the J gene TRBJ2-3; 7 positions agree with TRBD1. V shed 6 bases, J shed 1 base, and the junction held 10 bases outside the gene matches. CDR1 and CDR2 (germline): ENHRY, SYGVKD. The CDR3 sequence is 16 residues long. The CDR3 coding sequence is TGTGCCATCAGCGGACAGGACGCCACGGGCACAGATACGCAGTATTTT. This gives the protein CAISGQDATGTDTQYF.

In nucleotides, the CDR3 is TGCGCCAGCAGCCAACGGGATGGGACTAGCGGGAGGTTCGAGCAGTACTTC. As protein: CASSQRDGTSGRFEQYF. The chain is built from TRBV4-3 and TRBJ2-7, with TRBD2 identical over 15 bases. V lost 2 bases to trimming and J lost 6 bases; unmatched junction nucleotides: 8. This CDR3 has 17 amino acids. Germline CDR1 and CDR2: LGHNA and YSLEER.

This clone was observed a single time. V is TRBV4-1 and J is TRBJ2-7; weak D call: TRBD2 (5 bases). The CDR3 extends over 13 amino acids. CDR1 MGHRA and CDR2 YSYEKL come from the germline V gene. V lost 0 bases and J lost 3, with 6 bases in between. The CDR3 here is CASSQDRGYEQYF. For the CDR3, the DNA is TGCGCCAGCAGCCAAGATCGGGGCTACGAGCAGTACTTC.

This clone occurred a few times. The CDR3 loop is CASSFFAGGNEQYF. The CDR3 DNA follows: TGTGCCAGCAGCTTTTTTGCGGGAGGCAACGAGCAGTACTTC. The chain couples TRBV11-3 to TRBJ2-7; the match to TRBD2 covers 8 bases. The J segment lost 5 bases and the V segment lost 3 bases, leaving 6 bases of the junction unmatched. The CDR3 is 14 amino acids. The germline V gene encodes CDR1 SGHNT and CDR2 YENEEA.

This chain uses TRBV29-1 with TRBJ2-1; D is unresolved. Germline V gene data show CDR1 as SQVTM and CDR2 as ANQGSEA. V lost 3 bases and J lost 5, with 14 bases in between. The CDR3 loop spans 14 amino acids. The CDR3 region is CSVESRRDNNEQFF. The CDR3 region has the DNA TGCAGCGTTGAGAGTAGGCGAGACAACAATGAGCAGTTCTTC.

This sequence joins TRBV19 and TRBJ1-2; 7 bases fit TRBD1. V was clipped by 6 bases and J by 0 bases; unmatched bases: 4. Germline CDR1 and CDR2: LNHDA and SQIVND (reference sequence). The CDR3 spans 14 residues. This CDR3 is CASRDRPTNYGYTF. The CDR3 bases are TGTGCCAGTAGGGACAGGCCAACTAACTATGGCTACACCTTC.

The rearrangement uses TRBV7-9 and TRBJ2-1; 10 nucleotides agree with TRBD2. This CDR3 contains 17 residues. The junction had 6 bases not matched to a gene; V was cut back by 1 base and J by 3 bases. CDR1 SEHNR and CDR2 FQNEAQ come from the germline V gene (reference sequence). CDR3: CASSLGVEREGYNEQFF. DNA for the CDR3: TGTGCCAGCAGCTTAGGAGTAGAGCGGGAGGGCTACAATGAGCAGTTCTTC. Full variable domain (rest looked up from reference TRBV7-9 and TRBJ2-1): DTGVSQNPRHKITKRGQNVTFRCDPISEHNRLYWYRQTLGQGPEFLTYFQNEAQLEKSRLLSDRFSAERPKGSFSTLEIQRTEQGDSAMYLCASSLGVEREGYNEQFFGPGTRLTVL.

This clone appeared once. CDR3 in amino acids: CASSLIGGIGSNQPQHF. CDR3 DNA sequence: TGTGCCAGCAGTCTAATAGGGGGCATAGGAAGCAATCAGCCCCAGCATTTT. This chain uses TRBV28 with TRBJ1-5; 7 bases are a match to TRBD1. Per germline, CDR1 MDHEN and CDR2 SYDVKM. The J segment lost 1 base and the V segment lost 5 bases, leaving 11 bases of the junction unmatched. This CDR3 has 17 amino acids.

This sequence joins TRBV7-2 and TRBJ2-3; no clear D. The V end lost 5 bases, the J end lost 2 bases, and 20 bases lay between the germline ends. The CDR3 runs to 17 residues. From germline, CDR1 is SGHTA and CDR2 FQGNSA. CDR3 DNA sequence: TGTGCCAGCAGCCCGAAGGCGTCAGGCTGGCTCACAGATACGCAGTATTTT. This sequence encodes CASSPKASGWLTDTQYF.

The V call is TRBV28, the J call TRBJ1-5; maybe TRBD1 (5 bases). CDR3 size: 16 residues. V lost 4 bases to trimming and J lost 2 bases, with 15 bases between them. Germline V gene data show CDR1 as MDHEN and CDR2 as SYDVKM. This CDR3 is CASSSSGTPGNQPQHF. CDR3 DNA sequence: TGTGCCAGCAGTTCCTCCGGGACCCCGGGCAATCAGCCCCAGCATTTT.

This clone was detected a few times. The rearrangement joins TRBV5-1 to TRBJ1-1, with 10 positions matching TRBD1. The CDR3 runs to 14 residues. V was pared by 4 bases and J by 11 bases, with 11 bases of the junction left unmatched. From germline, CDR1 is SGHRS and CDR2 YFSETQ. CDR3 nucleotides: TGCGCCAGCAGCCCGGGACAGGGGAATTTCGGGGCTTTCTTT. It translates to CASSPGQGNFGAFF.

This clone was seen only once. The chain joins TRBV27 to TRBJ2-7; D is unclear. Germline values: CDR1 MNHEY, CDR2 SMNVEV (reference sequence). The CDR3 contains 12 residues. V was clipped by 3 bases and J by 7 bases, with 10 bases between them. The CDR3 protein is CASSLPSHEQYF. CDR3 nucleotide sequence: TGTGCCAGCAGTTTGCCATCTCATGAGCAGTACTTC.

This clone has just a few counts. J is TRBJ1-5 and V is TRBV19; 9 bases match TRBD1. The CDR3 totals 16 residues. Germline trimming cut 6 bases from V and 5 bases from J; bases unmatched to any gene: 11. The germline gives CDR1 LNHDA, CDR2 SQIVND (reference sequence). CDR3 region: CASRPEQGAGDQPQHF. The CDR3 coding sequence is TGTGCCAGTAGGCCCGAACAGGGGGCGGGTGATCAGCCCCAGCATTTT.

This clone showed up just a few times. The chain has TRBV5-1 and TRBJ2-1; D remains ambiguous. CDR1 and CDR2 (germline): SGHRS, YFSETQ. V was trimmed by 2 bases and J by 0 bases, leaving 0 bases between them. The CDR3 covers 12 residues. The CDR3 sequence: CASSFSYNEQFF. CDR3 in DNA: TGCGCCAGCAGCTTCTCCTACAATGAGCAGTTCTTC. Drawing the rest from reference TRBV5-1 and TRBJ2-1, the complete variable domain is KAGVTQTPRYLIKTRGQQVTLSCSPISGHRSVSWYQQTPGQGLQFLFEYFSETQRNKGNFPGRFSGRQFSNSRSEMNVSTLELGDSALYLCASSFSYNEQFFGPGTRLTVL.

The chain couples TRBV6-5 to TRBJ2-3; D ambiguous. The CDR3 extends over 14 amino acids. The germline gives CDR1 MNHEY, CDR2 SVGAGI. The V and J ends lost 4 bases and 3 bases respectively, with 11 bases between them. CDR3 DNA sequence: TGTGCCAGCAGTTCTACACTCGGGACAGATACGCAGTATTTT. It translates to CASSSTLGTDTQYF.

The rearrangement uses TRBV27 and TRBJ2-1, with TRBD2 identical over 15 bases. Germline lookup yields CDR1 MNHEY and CDR2 SMNVEV (reference sequence). The junction had 5 bases not matched to a gene; V was cut back by 7 bases and J by 7 bases. The CDR3 is 15 amino acids. The CDR3 sequence is CASIAGLAGGNEQFF. The CDR3 DNA follows: TGTGCCAGCATCGCCGGACTAGCGGGAGGGAATGAGCAGTTCTTC.

The gene calls are TRBV10-3 and TRBJ2-1; no clear D. The CDR3 consists of 14 residues. The V gene's germline CDR1 is ENHRY and CDR2 SYGVKD. The V end was cut by 4 bases, the J end by 13 bases, with 20 bases between. The CDR3 DNA follows: TGTGCCATCAGTGGAAGCGAGACTGCAGTAGGCCAGTTCTTC. Translation: CAISGSETAVGQFF.

This clone was observed a single time. This chain links TRBV5-1 with TRBJ2-7; 7 bases are a match to TRBD1. V dropped 0 bases and J dropped 2; count of bases not matched to a gene: 5. The CDR3 has 15 amino acids. Germline assignment: CDR1 SGHRS and CDR2 YFSETQ. The CDR3 region is CASSLEGQPTYEQYF. The CDR3 DNA reads TGCGCCAGCAGCTTGGAGGGACAGCCCACCTACGAGCAGTACTTC. Supplemented by reference TRBV5-1 and TRBJ2-7, the full variable domain reads KAGVTQTPRYLIKTRGQQVTLSCSPISGHRSVSWYQQTPGQGLQFLFEYFSETQRNKGNFPGRFSGRQFSNSRSEMNVSTLELGDSALYLCASSLEGQPTYEQYFGPGTRLTVT.